This paragraph reports one TCR beta chain. What it binds is not known. The CDR3 totals 15 residues. With 6 bases clipped from V and 2 bases from J, the junction kept 5 bases outside the gene matches. Per germline, CDR1 MNHNY and CDR2 SVGAGI (reference sequence). PCR amplification relied on 60 Vbeta primers (plus 13 Jbeta primers). TCRdb keeps only in-frame clones here, not all; method: immunoSEQ multiplex PCR. Of approximately 130,000 clones in the sample, around 70% were seen once. This record comes from a study of cytomegalovirus exposure and HLA in healthy donors. The study, taken as a whole, reports: Certain sequence variants were highly shared and formed a cluster, and this cluster was likely a sequencing artifact.

This chain connects TRBV6-6 to TRBJ2-2; 8 nucleotides agree with TRBD2. The TCR comes from a man aged 30 to 39 in good health and CMV-seronegative. Sequenced material: PBMCs. CDR3 nucleotide sequence: TGTGCCAGCAGCCAAGGACTAGCAAACACCGGGGAGCTGTTTTTT. This encodes CASSQGLANTGELFF.